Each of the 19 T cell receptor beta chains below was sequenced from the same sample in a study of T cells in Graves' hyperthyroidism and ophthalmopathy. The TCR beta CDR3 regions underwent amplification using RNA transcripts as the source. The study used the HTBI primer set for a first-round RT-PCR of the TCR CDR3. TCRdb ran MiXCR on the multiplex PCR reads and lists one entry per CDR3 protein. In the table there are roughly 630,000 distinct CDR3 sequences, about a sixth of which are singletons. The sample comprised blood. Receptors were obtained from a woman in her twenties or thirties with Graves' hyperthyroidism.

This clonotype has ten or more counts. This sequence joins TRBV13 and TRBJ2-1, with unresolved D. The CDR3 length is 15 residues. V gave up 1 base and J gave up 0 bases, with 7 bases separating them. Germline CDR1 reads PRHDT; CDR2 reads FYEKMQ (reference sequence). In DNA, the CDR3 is TGTGCCAGCAGCTTAGAAGTGGGCTCCTACAATGAGCAGTTCTTC. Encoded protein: CASSLEVGSYNEQFF.

This CDR3 is CSAPLGGNEQFF. The CDR3, as DNA: TGCAGTGCTCCGCTAGGGGGAAATGAGCAGTTCTTC. The chain couples TRBV20-1 to TRBJ2-1; perhaps TRBD1 as D (6 bases). The V end was cut by 5 bases, the J end by 7 bases, with 12 bases between. CDR1 DFQATT and CDR2 SNEGSKA come from the germline V gene (reference sequence). CDR3 size: 12 residues.

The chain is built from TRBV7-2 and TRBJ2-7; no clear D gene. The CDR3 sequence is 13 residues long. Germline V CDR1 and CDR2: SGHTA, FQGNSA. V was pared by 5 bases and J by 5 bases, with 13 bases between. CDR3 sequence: CASSRLGRDEQYF. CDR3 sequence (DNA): TGTGCCAGCAGCAGGCTTGGTCGGGACGAGCAGTACTTC.

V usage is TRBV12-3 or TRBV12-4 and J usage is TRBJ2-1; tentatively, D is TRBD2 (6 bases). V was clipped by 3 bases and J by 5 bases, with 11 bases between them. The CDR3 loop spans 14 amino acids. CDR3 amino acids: CASSLTSFDNEQFF. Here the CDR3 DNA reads TGTGCCAGCAGTTTGACTAGTTTCGACAATGAGCAGTTCTTC.

The DNA of the CDR3 is TGTGCCAGCAGGTCCTACCGGGACAGGGAGTCTTCAGCCAAAAACATTCAGTACTTC. Encoded protein: CASRSYRDRESSAKNIQYF. The chain uses TRBV6-1 and TRBJ2-4; 9 bases align to TRBD1. The CDR3 totals 19 residues. V lost 6 bases to trimming and J lost 0 bases; unmatched junction nucleotides: 15. Per germline, CDR1 MNHNS and CDR2 SASEGT.

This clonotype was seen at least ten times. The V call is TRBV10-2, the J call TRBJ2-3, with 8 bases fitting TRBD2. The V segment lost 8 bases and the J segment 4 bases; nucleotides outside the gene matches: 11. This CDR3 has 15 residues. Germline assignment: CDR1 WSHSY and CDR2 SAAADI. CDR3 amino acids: CASGQPAGESDTQYF. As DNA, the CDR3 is TGCGCCAGCGGACAGCCAGCGGGAGAGTCAGATACGCAGTATTTT.

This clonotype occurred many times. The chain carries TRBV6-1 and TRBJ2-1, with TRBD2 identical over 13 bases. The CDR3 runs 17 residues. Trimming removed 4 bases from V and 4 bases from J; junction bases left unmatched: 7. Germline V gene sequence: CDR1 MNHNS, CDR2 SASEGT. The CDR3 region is CASSGPGTSGTYNEQFF. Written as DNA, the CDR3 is TGTGCCAGCAGTGGACCCGGGACTAGCGGGACTTACAATGAGCAGTTCTTC.

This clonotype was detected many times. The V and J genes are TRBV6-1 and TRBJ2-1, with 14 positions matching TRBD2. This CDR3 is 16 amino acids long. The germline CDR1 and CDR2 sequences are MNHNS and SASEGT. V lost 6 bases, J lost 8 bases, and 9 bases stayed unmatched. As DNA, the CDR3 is TGTGCCAGCAGCGTACGGGGACTAGCGGGAGTGGATGAGCAGTTCTTC. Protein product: CASSVRGLAGVDEQFF.

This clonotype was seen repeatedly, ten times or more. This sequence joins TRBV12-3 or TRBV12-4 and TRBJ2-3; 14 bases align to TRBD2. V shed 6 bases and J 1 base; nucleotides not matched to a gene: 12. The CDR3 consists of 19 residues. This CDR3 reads CASRRPGLAGVRGTDTQYF. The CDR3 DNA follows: TGTGCCAGCAGGCGACCGGGACTAGCGGGAGTTAGGGGCACAGATACGCAGTATTTT.

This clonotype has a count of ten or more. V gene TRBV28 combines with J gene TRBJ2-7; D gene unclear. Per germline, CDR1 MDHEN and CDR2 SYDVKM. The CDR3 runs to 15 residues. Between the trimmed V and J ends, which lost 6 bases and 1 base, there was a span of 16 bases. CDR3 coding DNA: TGTGCCAGCAGCCACACTGGCGGCCGATCCTACGAGCAGTACTTC. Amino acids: CASSHTGGRSYEQYF.

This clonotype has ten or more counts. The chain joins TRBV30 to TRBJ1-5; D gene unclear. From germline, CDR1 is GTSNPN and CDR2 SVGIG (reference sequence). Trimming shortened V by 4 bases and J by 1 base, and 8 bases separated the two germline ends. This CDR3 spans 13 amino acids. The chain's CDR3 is CAWTPGSNQPQHF. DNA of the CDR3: TGTGCCTGGACTCCGGGGAGCAATCAGCCCCAGCATTTT.

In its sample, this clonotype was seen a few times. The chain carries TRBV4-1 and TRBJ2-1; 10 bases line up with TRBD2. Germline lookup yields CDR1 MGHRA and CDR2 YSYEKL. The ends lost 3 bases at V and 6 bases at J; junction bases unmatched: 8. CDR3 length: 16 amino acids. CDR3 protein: CASSHLSGRASNEQFF. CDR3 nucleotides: TGCGCCAGCAGCCACCTCAGCGGGAGGGCCTCCAATGAGCAGTTCTTC.

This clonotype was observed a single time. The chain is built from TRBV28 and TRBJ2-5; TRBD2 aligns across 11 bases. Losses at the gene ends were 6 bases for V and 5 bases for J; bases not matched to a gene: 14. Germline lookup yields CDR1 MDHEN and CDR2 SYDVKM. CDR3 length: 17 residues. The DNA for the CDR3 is TGTGCCAGCAGCGTAGGCCTAGCGGGAGGCGGTATGGAGACCCAGTACTTC. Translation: CASSVGLAGGGMETQYF.

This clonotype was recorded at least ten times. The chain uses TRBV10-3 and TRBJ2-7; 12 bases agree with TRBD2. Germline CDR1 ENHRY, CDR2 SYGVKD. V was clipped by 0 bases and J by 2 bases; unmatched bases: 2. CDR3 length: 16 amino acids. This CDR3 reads CAISESTSGRPYEQYF. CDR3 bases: TGTGCCATCAGTGAGTCCACTAGCGGGAGGCCCTACGAGCAGTACTTC.

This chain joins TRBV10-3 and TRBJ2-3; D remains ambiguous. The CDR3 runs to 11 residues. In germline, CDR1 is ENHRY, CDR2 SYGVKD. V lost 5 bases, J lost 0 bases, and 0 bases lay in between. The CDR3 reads CAISSTDTQYF. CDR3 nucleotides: TGTGCCATCAGTAGCACAGATACGCAGTATTTT.

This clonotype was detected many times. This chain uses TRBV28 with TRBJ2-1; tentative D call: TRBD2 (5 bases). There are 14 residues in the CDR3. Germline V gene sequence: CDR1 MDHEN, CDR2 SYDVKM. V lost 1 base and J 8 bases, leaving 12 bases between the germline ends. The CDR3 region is CASSLSLGGYEQFF. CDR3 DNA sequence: TGTGCCAGCAGTTTATCCCTGGGCGGGTATGAGCAGTTCTTC.

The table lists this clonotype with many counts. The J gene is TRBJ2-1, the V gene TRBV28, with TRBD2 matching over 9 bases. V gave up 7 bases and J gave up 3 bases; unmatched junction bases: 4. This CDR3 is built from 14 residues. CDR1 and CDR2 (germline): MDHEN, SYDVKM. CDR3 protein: CASILTSGYNEQFF. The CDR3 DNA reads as TGTGCCAGCATTTTGACTAGCGGCTACAATGAGCAGTTCTTC.

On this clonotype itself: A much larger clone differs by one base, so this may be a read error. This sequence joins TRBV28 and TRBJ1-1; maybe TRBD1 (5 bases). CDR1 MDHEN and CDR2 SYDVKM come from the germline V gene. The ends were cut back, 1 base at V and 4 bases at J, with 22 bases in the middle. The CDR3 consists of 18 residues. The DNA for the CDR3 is TGTGCCAGCAGTTTATCCCTGCAGGGAGGTTTGGAGAGCACTGAAGCTTTCTTT. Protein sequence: CASSLSLQGGLESTEAFF. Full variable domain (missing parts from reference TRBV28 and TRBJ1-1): DVKVTQSSRYLVKRTGEKVFLECVQDMDHENMFWYRQDPGLGLRLIYFSYDVKMKEKGDIPEGYSVSREKKERFSLILESASTNQTSMYLCASSLSLQGGLESTEAFFGQGTRLTVV.

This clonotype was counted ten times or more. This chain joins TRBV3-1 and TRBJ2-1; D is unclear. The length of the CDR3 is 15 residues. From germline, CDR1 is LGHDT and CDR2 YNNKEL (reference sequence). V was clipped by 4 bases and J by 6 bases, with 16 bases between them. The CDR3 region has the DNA TGTGCCAGCAGCCTGAAGAATTTGGGGATCAATGAGCAGTTCTTC. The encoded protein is CASSLKNLGINEQFF.